This passage covers 31 T cell receptor beta chains from one sample sequenced in a study of OX40 agonist ivuxolimab in advanced cancers. Sequenced by immunoSEQ multiplex PCR; TCRdb stores in-frame clones only, minus some. The repertoire holds tens of thousands of clones, with about 79% as singletons. The source was CD4+ or CD8+ T cells sorted from blood, collected in a trial of the OX40 agonist ivuxolimab. The receptors originated from an adult with an advanced solid tumor such as melanoma, head and neck, liver or kidney cancer.

This rearrangement joins TRBV10-2 to TRBJ1-1, with D possibly TRBD1 on 6 matching bases. The germline gives CDR1 WSHSY, CDR2 SAAADI. This CDR3 contains 18 residues. V was pared by 2 bases and J by 0 bases, with 19 bases between. Here the CDR3 DNA reads TGCGCCAGCAGTGAGGGGAGAATCAGGGGTCTTATGAACACTGAAGCTTTCTTT. Amino acids: CASSEGRIRGLMNTEAFF.

The rearrangement links TRBV27 to TRBJ1-1; 11 bases are a match to TRBD1. With 6 bases clipped from V and 5 bases from J, the junction kept 5 bases outside the gene matches. CDR1 and CDR2 from the germline V gene are MNHEY and SMNVEV (reference sequence). The CDR3 spans 14 residues. The CDR3 DNA follows: TGTGCCAGCAGGCCCGGGACAGGGGGGACTGAAGCTTTCTTT. Protein: CASRPGTGGTEAFF.

The rearrangement joins TRBV5-6 to TRBJ1-5; a weak D match, TRBD1 (5 bases). The germline V gene encodes CDR1 SGHDT and CDR2 YYEEEE. The CDR3 length is 14 residues. V was cut by 1 base and J by 6 bases, with 11 bases left in between. The CDR3: CASSLRGFGQPQHF. The CDR3 nucleotides are TGTGCCAGCAGCTTGAGGGGATTTGGTCAGCCCCAGCATTTT.

This chain joins TRBV5-1 and TRBJ1-2; 8 bases align to TRBD1. The CDR3 spans 15 residues. V lost 0 bases and J lost 4; bases outside the gene matches: 5. CDR1 is SGHRS, CDR2 YFSETQ, per germline. CDR3 bases: TGCGCCAGCAGCTTGGAGGACAGGGAAGGCTATGGCTACACCTTC. Translated: CASSLEDREGYGYTF.

The rearrangement joins TRBV19 to TRBJ2-2; a possible D gene is TRBD1 (6 bases). The CDR3 has 15 amino acids. CDR1 LNHDA and CDR2 SQIVND come from the germline V gene (reference sequence). V lost 3 bases to trimming and J lost 1 base, with 9 bases between them. CDR3 sequence reads: CASSMGALNTGELFF. The CDR3 DNA sequence: TGTGCCAGTAGTATGGGGGCTTTGAACACCGGGGAGCTGTTTTTT.

This rearrangement joins TRBV5-1 to TRBJ1-2; 9 bases agree with TRBD1. CDR1 SGHRS and CDR2 YFSETQ come from the germline V gene. This CDR3 contains 19 residues. The V and J ends lost 1 base and 0 bases, in that order; junction bases with no gene match: 13. The CDR3 sequence: CASSLTGQGKWEANYGYTF. As DNA, the CDR3 is TGCGCCAGCAGCTTGACCGGACAGGGGAAGTGGGAAGCTAACTATGGCTACACCTTC.

V gene TRBV11-2 combines with J gene TRBJ1-1; TRBD1 is a possible D gene (6 bases). V was clipped by 0 bases and J by 1 base, with 9 bases between them. The CDR3 is 15 amino acids. From germline, CDR1 is SGHAT and CDR2 FQNNGV. CDR3 sequence (DNA): TGTGCCAGCAGCTTAGATTCAGGGGCGAACACTGAAGCTTTCTTT. It specifies CASSLDSGANTEAFF.

The chain combines TRBV9 with TRBJ1-6, with 10 bases fitting TRBD1. Germline CDR1 is SGDLS and CDR2 is YYNGEE. The CDR3 is 17 amino acids. Trimming at V came to 2 bases and at J to 2 bases, leaving 4 bases not matched to a gene. The CDR3 sequence: CASSVGQGDTYNSPLHF. DNA for the CDR3: TGTGCCAGCAGCGTCGGACAGGGGGATACCTATAATTCACCCCTCCACTTT.

The chain recombines TRBV7-2 with TRBJ1-4, with D hard to call. CDR1 and CDR2 from the germline V gene are SGHTA and FQGNSA. The CDR3 has 15 residues. V lost 1 base and J lost 7, with 13 bases in between. CDR3 nucleotides: TGTGCCAGCAGCTTAGTGGGTGGGCTGGCTGAAAAACTGTTTTTT. Translating gives CASSLVGGLAEKLFF.

The chain joins TRBV7-2 to TRBJ1-2, with unresolved D. Trimming left V 3 bases short and J 8 bases short, with 13 bases between. The length of the CDR3 is 13 residues. From germline, CDR1 is SGHTA and CDR2 FQGNSA. The CDR3, as DNA: TGTGCCAGCAGCTTGGACCGAAAGGCCGGCTACACCTTC. It is translated as CASSLDRKAGYTF. The full variable domain, in which reference TRBV7-2 and TRBJ1-2 provide the parts outside the CDR3, is GAGVSQSPSNKVTEKGKDVELRCDPISGHTALYWYRQSLGQGLEFLIYFQGNSAPDKSGLPSDRFSAERTGGSVSTLTIQRTQQEDSAVYLCASSLDRKAGYTFGSGTRLTVV.

J is TRBJ2-5 and V is TRBV7-2; D is unclear. Germline-derived CDR1 and CDR2 are SGHTA and FQGNSA. The CDR3 loop spans 13 amino acids. V was pared by 5 bases and J by 2 bases, with 9 bases between. For the CDR3, the DNA is TGTGCCAGCAGCGTGGGATTTCAAGAGACCCAGTACTTC. Amino acid sequence: CASSVGFQETQYF.

This clone was seen only once. J is TRBJ2-7 and V is TRBV19; D is uncertain. The length of the CDR3 is 12 residues. CDR1 LNHDA and CDR2 SQIVND come from the germline V gene (reference sequence). V lost 3 bases, J lost 7 bases, and 10 bases lay in between. The CDR3, as DNA: TGTGCCAGTAGTATTACGGCCGGGGAGCAGTACTTC. Translated: CASSITAGEQYF.

The chain recombines TRBV6-1 with TRBJ1-6, with 7 bases lining up with TRBD1. CDR1 and CDR2 from the germline V gene are MNHNS and SASEGT. V was pared by 6 bases and J by 9 bases, with 8 bases of the junction left unmatched. The CDR3 sequence is 14 residues long. CDR3 DNA sequence: TGTGCCAGCAGAGGGGCAGGGGGGGGTTCACCCCTCCACTTT. Translated, it gives CASRGAGGGSPLHF.

The CDR3 is CASSVQGSGNTIYF. The CDR3 DNA reads TGTGCCAGCAGCGTTCAGGGTTCTGGAAACACCATATATTTT. The rearrangement uses TRBV7-2 and TRBJ1-3; D perhaps matches TRBD1 (5 bases). V dropped 5 bases and J dropped 1 base, with 9 bases sitting between them. Per the germline V gene, CDR1 is SGHTA and CDR2 is FQGNSA. CDR3 length equals 14 residues.

The J gene is TRBJ1-2, the V gene TRBV5-5; D is unresolved. Between the trimmed V and J ends, which lost 0 bases and 5 bases, there was a span of 14 bases. This CDR3 spans 15 amino acids. Germline assignment: CDR1 SGHKS and CDR2 YYEKEE (reference sequence). This CDR3 is CASSLVWEHSYGYTF. In DNA, the CDR3 is TGTGCCAGCAGCTTGGTTTGGGAGCACTCTTATGGCTACACCTTC.

The V gene is TRBV7-6, the J gene TRBJ1-6; 8 nucleotides match TRBD1. Germline CDR1 reads SGHVS; CDR2 reads FNYEAQ. The V and J ends lost 4 bases and 7 bases, in that order; junction bases with no gene match: 6. The CDR3 is made up of 15 amino acids. CDR3 sequence: CASSSNGQGNSPLHF. CDR3 sequence (DNA): TGTGCCAGCAGCTCAAACGGACAGGGAAATTCACCCCTCCACTTT.

The J gene is TRBJ2-1, the V gene TRBV7-3; 8 bases fit TRBD1. Germline V lookup: CDR1 SGHTA, CDR2 FQGTGA. J was trimmed by 2 bases and V by 5 bases; bases with no gene match: 5. This CDR3 spans 15 amino acids. The CDR3 sequence: CASSQQGGTYNEQFF. The CDR3 nucleotides are TGTGCCAGCAGCCAACAGGGGGGTACCTACAATGAGCAGTTCTTC.

The chain combines TRBV30 with TRBJ1-4, with a possible D match to TRBD1 (5 bases). This CDR3 has 19 residues. With 4 bases removed from V and 0 bases from J, the gap between germline ends came to 24 bases. The germline V gene encodes CDR1 GTSNPN and CDR2 SVGIG (reference sequence). This chain's CDR3 is CAWTPADRPRISTNEKLFF. DNA of the CDR3: TGTGCCTGGACCCCTGCCGACAGACCTCGAATCTCAACTAATGAAAAACTGTTTTTT.

V usage is TRBV4-1 and J usage is TRBJ2-2; the match to TRBD2 covers 7 bases. V trimming: 0 bases; J trimming: 0 bases; junction bases outside the gene matches: 4. This CDR3 contains 17 residues. The germline gives CDR1 MGHRA, CDR2 YSYEKL. DNA of the CDR3: TGCGCCAGCAGCCAAGATAGGGAGGGCGCGAACACCGGGGAGCTGTTTTTT. It is translated as CASSQDREGANTGELFF.

The chain combines TRBV5-4 with TRBJ2-5; TRBD1 agrees at 7 bases. Per germline, CDR1 SGHNT and CDR2 YYREEE (reference sequence). V lost 3 bases to trimming and J lost 5 bases; unmatched junction nucleotides: 10. The CDR3 totals 15 residues. CDR3 protein: CASSSNYRGAETQYF. For the CDR3, the DNA is TGTGCCAGCAGCTCTAACTACAGGGGTGCTGAGACCCAGTACTTC.

This chain links TRBV21-1 with TRBJ1-2; the listed D gene, TRBD1, was not tested against the DNA. TRBV21-1 is a documented pseudogene. The CDR3 length is 16 residues. The CDR3, as DNA: TGTGCCAGCAGCCCTTGGGCGTCATTCCCATTTAGTGGCTACACCTTC. Protein: CASSPWASFPFSGYTF.

The genes are TRBV19 and TRBJ2-7, with TRBD2 as a possible D gene (6 bases). From germline, CDR1 is LNHDA and CDR2 SQIVND (reference sequence). V lost 8 bases and J lost 4, with 15 bases in between. CDR3 length: 13 residues. The CDR3 nucleotides read TGTGCCAGTCAACACGGAGGGGCTTACGAGCAGTACTTC. This encodes CASQHGGAYEQYF.

The chain carries TRBV6-5 and TRBJ1-1; D possibly corresponds to TRBD1 (6 bases). Germline CDR1 reads MNHEY; CDR2 reads SVGAGI. There are 15 residues in the CDR3. Trimming removed 2 bases at V and 3 bases at J, with 13 bases between. The CDR3 here is CASSYAGQLHTEAFF. CDR3 nucleotide sequence: TGTGCCAGCAGTTACGCCGGACAGCTCCACACTGAAGCTTTCTTT.

The chain couples TRBV7-2 to TRBJ1-2; D is perhaps TRBD1 (6 bases). This CDR3 contains 17 residues. Trimming stripped 2 bases from V and 2 bases from J, with 18 bases between. Germline CDR1 and CDR2: SGHTA and FQGNSA. The CDR3 sequence: CASSLFQGRVLNYGYTF. CDR3 sequence (DNA): TGTGCCAGCAGCTTATTTCAGGGGAGAGTGCTGAACTATGGCTACACCTTC.

CDR3: CASSLGHGELFF. In DNA form, the CDR3 reads TGTGCCAGCAGCTTAGGTCACGGGGAGCTGTTTTTT. V and J are TRBV7-3 and TRBJ2-2; D is unclear. CDR1 and CDR2 from the germline V gene are SGHTA and FQGTGA. The V end was cut by 2 bases, the J end by 7 bases, with 5 bases between. CDR3 length equals 12 residues. The full variable domain, with the rest looked up from reference TRBV7-3 and TRBJ2-2, is GAGVSQTPSNKVTEKGKYVELRCDPISGHTALYWYRQSLGQGPEFLIYFQGTGAADDSGLPNDRFFAVRPEGSVSTLKIQRTERGDSAVYLCASSLGHGELFFGEGSRLTVL.

V gene TRBV6-1 combines with J gene TRBJ1-2; D unclear. The CDR3 loop spans 12 amino acids. Looked up from germline, CDR1 is MNHNS and CDR2 is SASEGT. The germline V and J ends were trimmed by 6 bases and 7 bases, with 12 bases remaining between them. The CDR3 nucleotides are TGTGCCAGCAGGGTAGGCGGCGGTGGCTACACCTTC. Residues: CASRVGGGGYTF.

This clone has more than one count but fewer than ten. The chain joins TRBV5-1 to TRBJ1-6; tentatively, D is TRBD1 (5 bases). V gave up 1 base and J gave up 9 bases, with 17 bases separating them. The CDR3 is 16 amino acids. Germline V gives CDR1 SGHRS, CDR2 YFSETQ. The CDR3 reads CASSLWPRARGSPLHF. The CDR3 region has the DNA TGCGCCAGCAGCTTGTGGCCCAGGGCCAGAGGTTCACCCCTCCACTTT.

The CDR3 reads CASSEGVYNSPLHF. The CDR3 coding sequence is TGTGCCAGCAGTGAAGGTGTTTATAATTCACCCCTCCACTTT. This chain links TRBV6-1 with TRBJ1-6, with D uncertain. V lost 1 base, J lost 4 bases, and 5 bases lay in between. CDR1 and CDR2 from the germline V gene are MNHNS and SASEGT. The CDR3 has 14 residues.

The V call is TRBV19, the J call TRBJ1-4; no reliable D call. The germline CDR1 and CDR2 sequences are LNHDA and SQIVND (reference sequence). The CDR3 consists of 14 residues. The V and J ends lost 4 bases and 4 bases respectively, with 10 bases between them. CDR3 residues: CASSKRSHNEKLFF. The DNA of the CDR3 is TGTGCCAGTAGTAAGCGGAGCCATAATGAAAAACTGTTTTTT.

The CDR3 DNA is TGTGCCAGCAACCTACGTCCCGGGTTGGATACAAATGAGCAGTTCTTC. Its protein product is CASNLRPGLDTNEQFF. J is TRBJ2-1 and V is TRBV7-2; no reliable D call. Between the trimmed V and J ends, which lost 7 bases and 7 bases, there was a span of 23 bases. Germline-derived CDR1 and CDR2 are SGHTA and FQGNSA. The CDR3 is made up of 16 amino acids.

In its sample, this clone was seen once. The V call is TRBV19, the J call TRBJ2-2; TRBD2 matches at 9 bases. Germline V gene data show CDR1 as LNHDA and CDR2 as SQIVND (reference sequence). V lost 4 bases, J lost 1 base, and 1 base stayed unmatched. The CDR3 covers 15 residues. The CDR3: CASSNSGGNTGELFF. CDR3 DNA: TGTGCCAGTAGTAATAGCGGGGGGAACACCGGGGAGCTGTTTTTT.